This T cell receptor beta chain stems from a study of blood T cells in healthy people across ages. Notes on this clonotype: The antigen remains undetermined.

Sample-barcoded 5' priming and a J-beta primer mix drove a second PCR of roughly 7 to 11 cycles. A single record per CDR3 protein comes from TCRdb applying MiXCR to the 5' RACE reads. The sample has 750,000 or so distinct CDR3 sequences; around a quarter are singletons. The CDR3 sequence is 16 residues long. The germline CDR1 and CDR2 sequences are SGHVS and FQNEAQ. Study-level findings and limits: Older individuals had lower TCR beta diversity per million T cells (the decline was roughly linear). Long-lived donors had more naive CD4+ cells and higher diversity than aged donors.

These data were also filed under a second study, of T cells of mothers and their children.

The chain combines TRBV7-8 with TRBJ2-5, with 7 bases aligning to TRBD2. The tail of the sequence fits TRBJ2-1 better, so the J call may be wrong. This clonotype was obtained from a boy between 10 and 17 years old in good health. Sample: blood. The CDR3 is CASSLVRLANNNEQFF. In DNA form, the CDR3 reads TGTGCCAGCAGCTTAGTTCGACTAGCTAACAACAATGAGCAGTTCTTC.